The 3 T cell receptor beta chains in this list originate from one sample, sequenced in a study of T cells in Graves' hyperthyroidism and ophthalmopathy. Amplified TCR beta CDR3 regions came from RNA transcripts. First-round RT-PCR with HTBI primers amplified the TCR CDR3 region. TCRdb re-called the multiplex PCR reads through MiXCR, storing one row per CDR3 protein. The table has roughly 290,000 distinct CDR3 sequences, 17% seen once. Sequencing used blood. These receptors were collected from an older woman with Graves' ophthalmopathy.

The J gene is TRBJ2-2, the V gene TRBV2, with TRBD2 matching over 10 bases. With 3 bases clipped from V and 7 bases from J, the junction kept 5 bases outside the gene matches. CDR1 SNHLY and CDR2 FYNNEI come from the germline V gene. This CDR3 spans 15 amino acids. CDR3 nucleotides: TGTGCCAGCAGTGACGGGACTAGCGCAGTCGGGGAGCTGTTTTTT. Encoded protein: CASSDGTSAVGELFF.

This clonotype has a count of ten or more. The gene calls are TRBV12-3 or TRBV12-4 and TRBJ2-7; D unclear. Trimming removed 2 bases from V and 0 bases from J, with 11 bases in between. The CDR3 consists of 15 residues. The CDR3 region is CASSLPHASSYEQYF. CDR3 coding DNA: TGTGCCAGCAGTTTACCCCATGCGAGCTCCTACGAGCAGTACTTC.

The chain joins TRBV6-1 to TRBJ1-1, with TRBD1 matching over 9 bases. The CDR3 totals 12 residues. V gave up 9 bases and J gave up 5 bases; unmatched junction bases: 4. Looked up from germline, CDR1 is MNHNS and CDR2 is SASEGT. The CDR3 DNA sequence: TGTGCCAGTCGACAGGGGGGGACTGAAGCTTTCTTT. It yields the protein CASRQGGTEAFF.